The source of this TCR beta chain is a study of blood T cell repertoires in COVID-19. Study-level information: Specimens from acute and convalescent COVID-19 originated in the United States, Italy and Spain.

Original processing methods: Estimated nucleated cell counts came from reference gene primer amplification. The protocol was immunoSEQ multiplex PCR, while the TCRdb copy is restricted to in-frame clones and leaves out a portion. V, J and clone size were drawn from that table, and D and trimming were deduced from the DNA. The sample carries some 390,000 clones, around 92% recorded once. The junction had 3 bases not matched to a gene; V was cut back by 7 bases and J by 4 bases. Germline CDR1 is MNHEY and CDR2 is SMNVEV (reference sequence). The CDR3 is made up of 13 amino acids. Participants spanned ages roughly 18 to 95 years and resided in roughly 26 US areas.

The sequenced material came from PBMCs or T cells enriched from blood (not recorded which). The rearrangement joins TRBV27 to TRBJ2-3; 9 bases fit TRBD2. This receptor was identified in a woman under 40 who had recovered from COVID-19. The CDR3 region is CASKKREADTQYF. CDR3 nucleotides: TGTGCCAGCAAGAAGCGGGAGGCAGATACGCAGTATTTT.